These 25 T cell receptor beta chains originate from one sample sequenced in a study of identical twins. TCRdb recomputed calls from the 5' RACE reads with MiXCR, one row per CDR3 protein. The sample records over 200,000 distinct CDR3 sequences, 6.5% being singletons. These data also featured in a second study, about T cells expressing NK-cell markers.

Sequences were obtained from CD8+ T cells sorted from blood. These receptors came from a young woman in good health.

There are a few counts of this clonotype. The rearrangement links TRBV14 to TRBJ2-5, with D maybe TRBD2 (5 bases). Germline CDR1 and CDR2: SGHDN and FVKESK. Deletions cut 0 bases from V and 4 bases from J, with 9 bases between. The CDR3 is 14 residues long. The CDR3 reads CASSQEGLRETQYF. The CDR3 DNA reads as TGTGCCAGCAGCCAAGAAGGACTCAGAGAGACCCAGTACTTC.

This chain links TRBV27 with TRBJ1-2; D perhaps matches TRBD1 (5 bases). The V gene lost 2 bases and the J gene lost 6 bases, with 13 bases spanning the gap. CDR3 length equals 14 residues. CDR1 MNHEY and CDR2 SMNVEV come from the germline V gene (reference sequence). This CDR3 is CASSLQGGGDGYTF. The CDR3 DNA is TGTGCCAGCAGTTTACAGGGTGGGGGGGATGGCTACACCTTC.

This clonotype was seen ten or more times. The CDR3, as DNA: TGTGCCAGCAGCCAAGTCCCGACCAATGAGCAGTTCTTC. Residues: CASSQVPTNEQFF. J is TRBJ2-1 and V is TRBV3-1; the D is unclear. V lost 1 base and J lost 6, with 7 bases in between. Per germline, CDR1 LGHDT and CDR2 YNNKEL (reference sequence). This CDR3 is built from 13 residues.

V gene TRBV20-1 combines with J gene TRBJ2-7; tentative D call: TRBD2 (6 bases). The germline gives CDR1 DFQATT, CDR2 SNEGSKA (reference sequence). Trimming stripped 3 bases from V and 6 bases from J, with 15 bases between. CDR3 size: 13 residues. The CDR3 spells CSARPFGGTEQYF. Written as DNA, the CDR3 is TGCAGTGCTAGGCCTTTCGGGGGTACCGAGCAGTACTTC.

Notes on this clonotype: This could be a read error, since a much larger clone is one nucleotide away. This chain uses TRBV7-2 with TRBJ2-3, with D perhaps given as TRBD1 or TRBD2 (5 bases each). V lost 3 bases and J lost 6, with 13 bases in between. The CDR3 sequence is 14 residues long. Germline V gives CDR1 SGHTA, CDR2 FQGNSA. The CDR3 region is CTSSLGDQLDTQYF. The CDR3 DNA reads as TGTACCAGCAGCTTGGGGGACCAGCTGGATACGCAGTATTTT.

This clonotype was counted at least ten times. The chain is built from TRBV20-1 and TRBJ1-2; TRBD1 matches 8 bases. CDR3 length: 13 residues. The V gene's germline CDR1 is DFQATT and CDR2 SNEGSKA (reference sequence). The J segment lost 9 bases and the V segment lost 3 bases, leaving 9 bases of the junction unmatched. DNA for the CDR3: TGCAGTGCTAGGGACAGGGATGGCTGGAGCTACACCTTC. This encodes CSARDRDGWSYTF.

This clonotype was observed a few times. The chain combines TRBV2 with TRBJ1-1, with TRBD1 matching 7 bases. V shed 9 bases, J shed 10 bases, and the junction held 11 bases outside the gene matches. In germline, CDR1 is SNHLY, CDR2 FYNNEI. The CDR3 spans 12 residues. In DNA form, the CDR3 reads TGTGCCAGTCCCGGGACAGATGCGGTAGCTTTCTTT. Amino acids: CASPGTDAVAFF. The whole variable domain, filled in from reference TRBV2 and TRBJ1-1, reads EPEVTQTPSHQVTQMGQEVILRCVPISNHLYFYWYRQILGQKVEFLVSFYNNEISEKSEIFDDQFSVERPDGSNFTLKIRSTKLEDSAMYFCASPGTDAVAFFGQGTRLTVV.

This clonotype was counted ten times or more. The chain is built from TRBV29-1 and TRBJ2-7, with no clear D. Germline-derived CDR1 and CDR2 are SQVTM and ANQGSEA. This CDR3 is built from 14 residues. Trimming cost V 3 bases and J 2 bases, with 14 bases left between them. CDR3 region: CSVEIRKEPYEQYF. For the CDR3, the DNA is TGCAGCGTTGAGATAAGGAAGGAACCCTACGAGCAGTACTTC.

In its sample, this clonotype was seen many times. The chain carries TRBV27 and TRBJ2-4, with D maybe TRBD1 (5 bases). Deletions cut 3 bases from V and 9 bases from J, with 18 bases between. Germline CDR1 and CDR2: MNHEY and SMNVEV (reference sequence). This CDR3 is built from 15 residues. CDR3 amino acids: CASSFQFPGNGIQYF. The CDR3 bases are TGTGCCAGCAGTTTTCAGTTTCCAGGGAACGGCATTCAGTACTTC.

CDR3: CASSEFIYEQYF. The CDR3 region has the DNA TGTGCCAGCAGTGAATTTATCTACGAGCAGTACTTC. The chain joins TRBV25-1 to TRBJ2-7; D is uncertain. Per germline, CDR1 MGHDK and CDR2 SYGVNS. Trimming pared 1 base from V and 3 bases from J, leaving 4 bases between. This CDR3 has 12 residues.

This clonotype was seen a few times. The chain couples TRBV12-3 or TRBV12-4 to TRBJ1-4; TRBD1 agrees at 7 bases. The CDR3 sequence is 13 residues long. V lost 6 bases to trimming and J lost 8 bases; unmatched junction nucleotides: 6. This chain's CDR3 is CASSPGGWEKLFF. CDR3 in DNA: TGTGCCAGCAGCCCAGGGGGTTGGGAAAAACTGTTTTTT.

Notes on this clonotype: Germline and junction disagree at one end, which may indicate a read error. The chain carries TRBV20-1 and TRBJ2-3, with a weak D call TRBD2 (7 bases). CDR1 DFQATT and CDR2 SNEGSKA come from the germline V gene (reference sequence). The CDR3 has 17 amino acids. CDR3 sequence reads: CCARAGEGGPRTDTQYF. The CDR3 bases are TGCTGTGCTAGAGCAGGGGAGGGAGGGCCCCGCACAGATACGCAGTATTTT.

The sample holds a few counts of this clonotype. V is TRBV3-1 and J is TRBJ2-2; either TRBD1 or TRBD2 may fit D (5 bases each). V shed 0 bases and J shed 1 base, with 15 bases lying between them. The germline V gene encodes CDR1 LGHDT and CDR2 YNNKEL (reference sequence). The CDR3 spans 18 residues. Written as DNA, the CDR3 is TGTGCCAGCAGCCAAGAGGGGACCCCCCTTAAGAACACCGGGGAGCTGTTTTTT. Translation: CASSQEGTPLKNTGELFF.

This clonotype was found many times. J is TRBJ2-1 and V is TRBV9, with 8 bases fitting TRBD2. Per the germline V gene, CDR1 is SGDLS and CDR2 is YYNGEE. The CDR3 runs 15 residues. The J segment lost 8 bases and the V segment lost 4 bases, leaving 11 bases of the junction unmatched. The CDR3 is CASSPRTSRGDEQFF. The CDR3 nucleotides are TGTGCCAGCAGCCCTCGGACTAGCCGGGGGGATGAGCAGTTCTTC.

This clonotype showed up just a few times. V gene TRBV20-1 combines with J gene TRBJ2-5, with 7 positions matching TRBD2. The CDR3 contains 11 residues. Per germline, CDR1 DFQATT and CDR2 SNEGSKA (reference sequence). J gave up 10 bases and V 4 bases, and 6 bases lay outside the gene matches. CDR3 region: CSAKRKRDQYF. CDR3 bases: TGCAGTGCTAAACGGAAGCGGGACCAGTACTTC.

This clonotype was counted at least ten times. CDR3 DNA: TGTGCCAGCAGCGCAGGACAGGGGGACTATGGCTACACCTTC. Translation gives CASSAGQGDYGYTF. This chain joins TRBV7-9 and TRBJ1-2, with TRBD1 identical over 10 bases. Germline lookup yields CDR1 SEHNR and CDR2 FQNEAQ (reference sequence). With 5 bases clipped from V and 3 bases from J, the junction kept 3 bases outside the gene matches. The length of the CDR3 is 14 residues.

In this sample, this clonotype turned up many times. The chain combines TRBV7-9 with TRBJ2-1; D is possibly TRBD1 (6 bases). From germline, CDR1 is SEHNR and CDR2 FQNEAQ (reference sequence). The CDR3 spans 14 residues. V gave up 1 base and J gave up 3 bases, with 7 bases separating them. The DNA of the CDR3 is TGTGCCAGCAGCTTAGACAGGGTCTACAATGAGCAGTTCTTC. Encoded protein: CASSLDRVYNEQFF.

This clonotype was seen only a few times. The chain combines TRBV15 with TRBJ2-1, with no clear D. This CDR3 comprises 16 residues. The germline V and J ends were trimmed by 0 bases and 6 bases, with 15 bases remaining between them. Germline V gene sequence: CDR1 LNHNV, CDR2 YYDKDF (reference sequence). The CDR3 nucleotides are TGTGCCACCAGCAGAGATCTCGGAGCGTCTAGCAATGAGCAGTTCTTC. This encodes CATSRDLGASSNEQFF.

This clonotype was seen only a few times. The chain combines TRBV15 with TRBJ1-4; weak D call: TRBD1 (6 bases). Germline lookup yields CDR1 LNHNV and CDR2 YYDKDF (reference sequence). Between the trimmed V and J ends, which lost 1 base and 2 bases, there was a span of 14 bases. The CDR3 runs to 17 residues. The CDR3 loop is CATSRVFLGGTNEKLFF. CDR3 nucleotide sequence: TGTGCCACCAGCAGAGTTTTTCTTGGGGGCACTAATGAAAAACTGTTTTTT.

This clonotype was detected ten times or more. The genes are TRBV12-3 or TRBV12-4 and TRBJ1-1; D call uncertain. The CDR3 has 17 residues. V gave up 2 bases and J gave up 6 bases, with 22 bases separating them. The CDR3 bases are TGTGCCAGCAGTTTATCGAGGTCGACCCTCGGGTCGCCTGAAGCTTTCTTT. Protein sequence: CASSLSRSTLGSPEAFF.

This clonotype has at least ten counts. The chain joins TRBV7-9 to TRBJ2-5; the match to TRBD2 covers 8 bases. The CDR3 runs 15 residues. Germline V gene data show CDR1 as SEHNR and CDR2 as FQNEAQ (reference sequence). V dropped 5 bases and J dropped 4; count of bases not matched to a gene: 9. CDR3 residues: CASSPKTSVGETQYF. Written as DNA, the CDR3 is TGTGCCAGCAGCCCCAAGACTAGCGTGGGAGAGACCCAGTACTTC. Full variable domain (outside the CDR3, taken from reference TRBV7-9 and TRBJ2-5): DTGVSQNPRHKITKRGQNVTFRCDPISEHNRLYWYRQTLGQGPEFLTYFQNEAQLEKSRLLSDRFSAERPKGSFSTLEIQRTEQGDSAMYLCASSPKTSVGETQYFGPGTRLLVL.

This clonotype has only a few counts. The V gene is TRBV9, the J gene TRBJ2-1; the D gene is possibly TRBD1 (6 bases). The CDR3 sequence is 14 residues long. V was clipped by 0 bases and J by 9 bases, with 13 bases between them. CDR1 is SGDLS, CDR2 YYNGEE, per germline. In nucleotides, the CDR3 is TGTGCCAGCAGCGTAGGAGGGGGTGGTGGTGAGCAGTTCTTC. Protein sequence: CASSVGGGGGEQFF. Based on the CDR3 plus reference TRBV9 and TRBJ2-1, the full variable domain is DSGVTQTPKHLITATGQRVTLRCSPRSGDLSVYWYQQSLDQGLQFLIQYYNGEERAKGNILERFSAQQFPDLHSELNLSSLELGDSALYFCASSVGGGGGEQFFGPGTRLTVL.

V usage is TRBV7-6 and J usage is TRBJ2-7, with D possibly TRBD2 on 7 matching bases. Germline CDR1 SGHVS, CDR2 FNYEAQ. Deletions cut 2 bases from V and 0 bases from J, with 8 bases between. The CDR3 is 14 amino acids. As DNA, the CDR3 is TGTGCCAGCAGCTTAAGGGGGGGCTCCTACGAGCAGTACTTC. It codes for CASSLRGGSYEQYF. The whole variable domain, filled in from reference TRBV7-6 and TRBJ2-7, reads GAGVSQSPRYKVTKRGQDVALRCDPISGHVSLYWYRQALGQGPEFLTYFNYEAQQDKSGLPNDRFSAERPEGSISTLTIQRTEQRDSAMYRCASSLRGGSYEQYFGPGTRLTVT.

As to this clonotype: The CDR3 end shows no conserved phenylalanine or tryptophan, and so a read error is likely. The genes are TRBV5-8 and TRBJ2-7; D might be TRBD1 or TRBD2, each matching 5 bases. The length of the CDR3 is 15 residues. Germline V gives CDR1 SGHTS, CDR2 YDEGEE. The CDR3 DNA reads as TGTGCCATCAGCCCTGGGCTCCCCTGCTGGGACCTGCAGTACCTC. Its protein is CAISPGLPCWDLQYL.

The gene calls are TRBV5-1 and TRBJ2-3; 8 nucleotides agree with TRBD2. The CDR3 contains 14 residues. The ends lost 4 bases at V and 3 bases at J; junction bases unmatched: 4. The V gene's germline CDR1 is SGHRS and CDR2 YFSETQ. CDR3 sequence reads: CASSPGGTTDTQYF. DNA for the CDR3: TGCGCCAGCAGCCCGGGGGGGACTACAGATACGCAGTATTTT. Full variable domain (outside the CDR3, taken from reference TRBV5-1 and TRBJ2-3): KAGVTQTPRYLIKTRGQQVTLSCSPISGHRSVSWYQQTPGQGLQFLFEYFSETQRNKGNFPGRFSGRQFSNSRSEMNVSTLELGDSALYLCASSPGGTTDTQYFGPGTRLTVL.